These 29 T cell receptor beta chains were sequenced from one sample in a study of PD-1 blockade in classical Hodgkin lymphoma. Method: immunoSEQ multiplex PCR; TCRdb's copy keeps in-frame clones and lacks some. The sample shows around 70,000 clones, 71% of them seen only once. No patient escaped relapse after autologous stem cell transplantation, and brentuximab vedotin exposure varied. The sample in question was peripheral blood mononuclear cells (PBMCs), obtained before the second cycle of nivolumab. Every receptor here comes from a human donor with classical Hodgkin lymphoma.

The chain links TRBV6-5 to TRBJ1-2; D remains unclear. The V and J ends lost 7 bases and 0 bases respectively, with 12 bases between them. Germline V gene sequence: CDR1 MNHEY, CDR2 SVGAGI. The CDR3 covers 14 residues. The DNA for the CDR3 is TGTGCCAGCATCAGTGAAGTTACTAACTATGGCTACACCTTC. The encoded protein is CASISEVTNYGYTF.

This clone showed up just a few times. The genes are TRBV7-9 and TRBJ2-1; 10 bases align to TRBD1. The length of the CDR3 is 15 residues. With V trimmed by 1 base and J by 7 bases, 4 bases remained unmatched. Per the germline V gene, CDR1 is SEHNR and CDR2 is FQNEAQ (reference sequence). CDR3 loop: CASSLGGQGWNEQFF. The DNA for the CDR3 is TGTGCCAGCAGCTTAGGGGGACAGGGGTGGAATGAGCAGTTCTTC.

CDR3 in DNA: TGCGCCAGCAGTGGGGCCTCAGCTGGAAACACCATATATTTT. It yields the protein CASSGASAGNTIYF. The chain carries TRBV10-1 and TRBJ1-3; no clear D gene. There are 14 residues in the CDR3. Trimming took 4 bases from V and 2 from J, leaving 9 bases between them. Germline V gene sequence: CDR1 WNHNN, CDR2 SYGVQD (reference sequence).

The genes are TRBV19 and TRBJ1-1; D gene unclear. There are 14 residues in the CDR3. Trimming took off 1 base at V and 6 bases at J, with 12 bases between the two ends. Germline CDR1 and CDR2: LNHDA and SQIVND (reference sequence). The CDR3 nucleotides read TGTGCCAGTAGTATAGCGTCGGCCTTCTCTGAAGCTTTCTTT. It codes for CASSIASAFSEAFF.

This chain uses TRBV5-6 with TRBJ2-7; the D gene could be TRBD1 or TRBD2 (5 bases each). The CDR3 contains 16 residues. Germline-derived CDR1 and CDR2 are SGHDT and YYEEEE. Trimming cost V 4 bases and J 4 bases, with 21 bases left between them. DNA for the CDR3: TGTGCCAGCAGCCCGGCAGTTGGATTGAGGGGATACGAGCAGTACTTC. It is translated as CASSPAVGLRGYEQYF.

The chain uses TRBV19 and TRBJ1-5, with D unresolved. V gave up 1 base and J gave up 3 bases, with 7 bases separating them. The CDR3 has 14 amino acids. The germline V gene has CDR1 LNHDA and CDR2 SQIVND (reference sequence). CDR3 nucleotides: TGTGCCAGTAGTATAGGAGCAGACAATCAGCCCCAGCATTTT. Its protein is CASSIGADNQPQHF.

The chain uses TRBV9 and TRBJ2-3; 10 nucleotides align to TRBD2. Germline V gives CDR1 SGDLS, CDR2 YYNGEE. This CDR3 has 16 residues. V was clipped by 1 base and J by 1 base; unmatched bases: 3. This CDR3 reads CASSVISGGGTDTQYF. Here the CDR3 DNA reads TGTGCCAGCAGCGTAATAAGCGGGGGGGGCACAGATACGCAGTATTTT.

The chain carries TRBV28 and TRBJ1-6; D remains ambiguous. Trimming stripped 3 bases from V and 10 bases from J, with 7 bases between. From germline, CDR1 is MDHEN and CDR2 SYDVKM. This CDR3 is 12 amino acids long. CDR3 in amino acids: CASSFSGSPLHF. CDR3 coding DNA: TGTGCCAGCAGTTTTTCAGGCTCACCCCTCCACTTT.

V usage is TRBV28 and J usage is TRBJ2-3, with unresolved D. This CDR3 region has 17 residues. Germline V gene data show CDR1 as MDHEN and CDR2 as SYDVKM. V was pared by 8 bases and J by 3 bases, with 24 bases between. The CDR3 loop reads CASPPPAKLHATDTQYF. In nucleotides, the CDR3 is TGTGCCAGCCCTCCTCCCGCTAAGCTTCACGCAACAGATACGCAGTATTTT.

The chain joins TRBV4-2 to TRBJ1-3; a possible D gene is TRBD1 (5 bases). The V end was cut by 0 bases, the J end by 4 bases, with 13 bases between. The CDR3 spans 16 residues. Germline lookup yields CDR1 LGHNA and CDR2 YNFKEQ. CDR3: CASSQDRGGPGNTIYF. In DNA form, the CDR3 reads TGTGCCAGCAGCCAAGATCGGGGGGGACCCGGAAACACCATATATTTT.

The gene calls are TRBV2 and TRBJ1-1, with D possibly TRBD1 on 6 matching bases. CDR1 is SNHLY and CDR2 is FYNNEI in the germline V gene. V was cut by 6 bases and J by 10 bases, with 21 bases left in between. CDR3 length: 14 amino acids. CDR3 in amino acids: CASRPGASLSGAFF. CDR3 DNA: TGTGCCAGCAGACCGGGGGCTAGCCTTTCTGGAGCTTTCTTT. The variable domain in full, completed from reference TRBV2 and TRBJ1-1, reads EPEVTQTPSHQVTQMGQEVILRCVPISNHLYFYWYRQILGQKVEFLVSFYNNEISEKSEIFDDQFSVERPDGSNFTLKIRSTKLEDSAMYFCASRPGASLSGAFFGQGTRLTVV.

This chain connects TRBV5-5 to TRBJ1-2; 7 bases align to TRBD1. This CDR3 is built from 15 residues. Germline CDR1 reads SGHKS; CDR2 reads YYEKEE (reference sequence). The trim removed 2 bases at V and 7 bases at J, leaving 11 bases unmatched. The CDR3 sequence: CASSLQGRSDGGYTF. The CDR3 DNA follows: TGTGCCAGCAGCTTACAGGGGCGATCCGACGGTGGCTACACCTTC.

The V gene is TRBV27, the J gene TRBJ2-7; a weak D match, TRBD2 (7 bases). V was cut by 2 bases and J by 9 bases, with 17 bases left in between. This CDR3 is built from 14 residues. Per germline, CDR1 MNHEY and CDR2 SMNVEV (reference sequence). The CDR3 loop is CASSLHVGGRGQYF. CDR3 coding DNA: TGTGCCAGCAGTTTACACGTCGGGGGGCGAGGGCAGTACTTC.

The V call is TRBV12-5, the J call TRBJ2-3, with D perhaps TRBD2 (5 bases). Per germline, CDR1 LGHNT and CDR2 FRNRAP. Trimming removed 0 bases from V and 5 bases from J, with 12 bases in between. The CDR3 runs 15 residues. CDR3 in DNA: TGTGCTAGTGGTTTGGTACGACCGGCGGGAGATACGCAGTATTTT. Translation: CASGLVRPAGDTQYF.

The chain combines TRBV5-1 with TRBJ2-4; D gene unclear. This CDR3 is built from 12 residues. The V end lost 2 bases, the J end lost 6 bases, and 6 bases lay between the germline ends. Germline values: CDR1 SGHRS, CDR2 YFSETQ. The CDR3 region is CASSLAGNIQYF. The CDR3 nucleotides are TGCGCCAGCAGCTTAGCAGGAAACATTCAGTACTTC.

The chain recombines TRBV5-1 with TRBJ1-2; possibly TRBD1 for D (6 bases). This CDR3 spans 13 amino acids. Germline loops: CDR1 SGHRS, CDR2 YFSETQ. Trimming removed 5 bases from V and 6 bases from J, with 14 bases in between. CDR3 amino acids: CASRYTGSDGYTF. In nucleotides, the CDR3 is TGCGCCAGCAGATATACAGGGTCAGATGGCTACACCTTC.

V and J are TRBV7-9 and TRBJ1-4; TRBD1 is a possible D gene (5 bases). Germline CDR1 reads SEHNR; CDR2 reads FQNEAQ (reference sequence). CDR3 length: 14 residues. Trimming shortened V by 7 bases and J by 4 bases, and 13 bases separated the two germline ends. As DNA, the CDR3 is TGTGCCAGCACCCGGGGCGGGTTTAATGAAAAACTGTTTTTT. Its protein is CASTRGGFNEKLFF.

V gene TRBV27 combines with J gene TRBJ1-2; no clear D. This CDR3 is built from 13 residues. CDR1 is MNHEY and CDR2 is SMNVEV in the germline V gene (reference sequence). The V end lost 5 bases, the J end lost 2 bases, and 9 bases lay between the germline ends. As DNA, the CDR3 is TGTGCCAGCAGTCCCTCGACGAACTATGGCTACACCTTC. Its protein product is CASSPSTNYGYTF.

This chain uses TRBV18 with TRBJ2-1; no firm D call. CDR3 length: 12 amino acids. Germline V gene lookup returns CDR1 KGHSH and CDR2 LQKENI. Trimming pared 2 bases from V and 6 bases from J, leaving 5 bases between. Here the CDR3 reads CASSPAPNEQFF. CDR3 nucleotides: TGTGCCAGCTCACCAGCACCCAATGAGCAGTTCTTC.

The chain combines TRBV5-6 with TRBJ1-1, with a weak D call TRBD1 (5 bases). Trimming left V 0 bases short and J 1 base short, with 19 bases between. The CDR3 totals 18 residues. The germline gives CDR1 SGHDT, CDR2 YYEEEE. This chain's CDR3 is CASSLAAGRPLRNTEAFF. DNA of the CDR3: TGTGCCAGCAGCTTGGCGGCAGGGAGACCCCTTAGGAACACTGAAGCTTTCTTT. Full variable domain (missing parts from reference TRBV5-6 and TRBJ1-1): DAGVTQSPTHLIKTRGQQVTLRCSPKSGHDTVSWYQQALGQGPQFIFQYYEEEERQRGNFPDRFSGHQFPNYSSELNVNALLLGDSALYLCASSLAAGRPLRNTEAFFGQGTRLTVV.

This clone was observed once. V and J are TRBV14 and TRBJ2-1; D gene uncertain. CDR1 is SGHDN and CDR2 is FVKESK in the germline V gene. V lost 0 bases and J 4 bases, leaving 7 bases between the germline ends. CDR3 length: 14 residues. The CDR3, as DNA: TGTGCCAGCAGCCAAGATCCCAATTACAATGAGCAGTTCTTC. Translated, it gives CASSQDPNYNEQFF.

The rearrangement joins TRBV5-1 to TRBJ1-4; 10 bases map to TRBD1. Germline-derived CDR1 and CDR2 are SGHRS and YFSETQ. The length of the CDR3 is 16 residues. V gave up 2 bases and J gave up 2 bases; unmatched junction bases: 3. CDR3 DNA: TGCGCCAGCAGCTTATGGACAGGGGGTACTAATGAAAAACTGTTTTTT. Translating gives CASSLWTGGTNEKLFF.

Only a few counts were recorded for this clone. The genes are TRBV6-4 and TRBJ1-1, with 8 bases that match TRBD1. V lost 5 bases to trimming and J lost 4 bases; unmatched junction nucleotides: 21. The CDR3 spans 19 residues. From germline, CDR1 is MRHNA and CDR2 SNTAGT. This CDR3 reads CASSPRTGLKAFFGTEAFF. Here the CDR3 DNA reads TGTGCCAGCAGTCCCCGGACAGGGTTGAAGGCGTTTTTTGGCACTGAAGCTTTCTTT.

The J gene is TRBJ1-4, the V gene TRBV28, with TRBD1 matching over 7 bases. J gave up 1 base and V 3 bases, and 8 bases lay outside the gene matches. Germline CDR1 and CDR2: MDHEN and SYDVKM. The CDR3 spans 17 residues. The CDR3 is CASSLLGQVGTNEKLFF. The CDR3, as DNA: TGTGCCAGCAGTTTGTTAGGACAGGTGGGAACTAATGAAAAACTGTTTTTT.

V is TRBV30 and J is TRBJ2-1; D possibly corresponds to TRBD2 (6 bases). Germline values: CDR1 GTSNPN, CDR2 SVGIG (reference sequence). CDR3 size: 17 residues. V lost 0 bases to trimming and J lost 6 bases, with 21 bases between them. This CDR3 reads CAWSVPPPGRFANEQFF. The CDR3 DNA is TGTGCCTGGAGTGTACCCCCCCCGGGGAGGTTCGCCAATGAGCAGTTCTTC.

The gene calls are TRBV30 and TRBJ1-6; possible D gene TRBD1, 5 bases. The CDR3 spans 12 residues. Germline V CDR1 and CDR2: GTSNPN, SVGIG (reference sequence). V lost 7 bases, J lost 7 bases, and 11 bases lay in between. CDR3 residues: CASHQGNSPLHF. CDR3 coding DNA: TGTGCCTCACACCAGGGAAATTCACCCCTCCACTTT.

The gene calls are TRBV30 and TRBJ2-7; 9 bases are shared with TRBD1. The CDR3 is 13 amino acids. Unmatched junction bases numbered 2, after V lost 2 bases and J lost 3 bases. The V gene's germline CDR1 is GTSNPN and CDR2 SVGIG (reference sequence). CDR3 amino acids: CAWSRDRDYEQYF. The CDR3 nucleotides read TGTGCCTGGAGTCGGGACAGGGACTACGAGCAGTACTTC. The whole variable domain, remainder taken from reference TRBV30 and TRBJ2-7, is SQTIHQWPATLVQPVGSPLSLECTVEGTSNPNLYWYRQAAGRGLQLLFYSVGIGQISSEVPQNLSASRPQDRQFILSSKKLLLSDSGFYLCAWSRDRDYEQYFGPGTRLTVT.

The rearrangement uses TRBV18 and TRBJ1-1, with TRBD1 identical over 10 bases. The junction had 1 base not matched to a gene; V was cut back by 0 bases and J by 0 bases. Germline CDR1 reads KGHSH; CDR2 reads LQKENI. This CDR3 is 16 amino acids long. The CDR3 coding sequence is TGTGCCAGCTCACCACCGACAGGGGGCTTGAACACTGAAGCTTTCTTT. The encoded protein is CASSPPTGGLNTEAFF.

Points on this clone: Different DNA sequences within this sample yield the same CDR3. V gene TRBV2 combines with J gene TRBJ1-2; TRBD1 might be the D (5 bases). CDR3 length equals 14 residues. V lost 1 base and J 8 bases, leaving 14 bases between the germline ends. CDR1 is SNHLY, CDR2 FYNNEI, per germline. The CDR3 bases are TGTGCCAGCAGTGAAGGGCCAGGGACCTACGGCTACACCTTC. Translated, it gives CASSEGPGTYGYTF.